This T cell receptor beta chain was identified in a study of blood T cell repertoires in COVID-19. Study-wide background: The cDNA or gDNA used as material had been derived from T cells, B-cell-depleted T cells, or PBMCs.

The protocol was immunoSEQ multiplex PCR, while the TCRdb copy is restricted to in-frame clones and leaves out a portion. This table has some 200,000 clones, around 80% appearing once. With 3 bases clipped from V and 9 bases from J, the junction kept 9 bases outside the gene matches. CDR1 SGHTA and CDR2 FQGNSA come from the germline V gene. The CDR3 contains 15 residues. Sequencing input: peripheral blood. This clonotype originated in an elderly woman with acute or convalescent COVID-19. The chain is built from TRBV7-2 and TRBJ2-4; 9 bases fit TRBD1. CDR3 in DNA: TGTGCCAGCAGCTTTGGGGGACAGGGCGGGGGCATTCAGTACTTC. This codes for CASSFGGQGGGIQYF.